This is a list of T cell receptor beta chains from one sample in a study of shared clonotypes between healthy human individuals. Repertoires were generated with immunoSEQ multiplex PCR, while TCRdb's copy carries only in-frame clones and drops some. The sample includes approximately 2,200,000 clones, about 93% of them seen just once. Sequences were obtained from naive CD8+ T cells from PBMCs. These receptor sequences come from a young man in good health. Some clones in this sample may be carry-over from other donors' samples. Both conserved end residues are part of each CDR3. The D gene is left open where the match is weak. Clone size is stated in some rows and not others, as once, few, many or a class when expanded.

j_call: TRBJ2-7
clone_size: -
d_call: -
v_call: TRBV28
cdr3_aa: CASSLRGSYEQYF

j_call: TRBJ1-3
clone_size: -
d_call: -
v_call: TRBV28
cdr3_aa: CASSLVGVVETVYF

j_call: TRBJ1-1
clone_size: -
d_call: -
v_call: TRBV15
cdr3_aa: CATSLERGTEAFF

j_call: TRBJ2-2
clone_size: -
d_call: -
v_call: TRBV27
cdr3_aa: CASSPRDTGELFF

j_call: TRBJ1-5
clone_size: -
d_call: -
v_call: TRBV10-3
cdr3_aa: CAIGAESNQPQHF

j_call: TRBJ1-3
clone_size: -
d_call: -
v_call: TRBV2
cdr3_aa: CASSERGSSPGNTIYF

j_call: TRBJ2-7
clone_size: -
d_call: TRBD1
v_call: TRBV5-6
cdr3_aa: CASSPRDSIYEQYF

j_call: TRBJ2-7
clone_size: -
d_call: TRBD2
v_call: TRBV6-6
cdr3_aa: CASSYTSGRSYEQYF

j_call: TRBJ2-4
clone_size: -
d_call: -
v_call: TRBV19
cdr3_aa: CASNTLALAKNIQYF

j_call: TRBJ1-1
clone_size: few
d_call: -
v_call: TRBV5-6
cdr3_aa: CASSLFRTEAFF

j_call: TRBJ2-5
clone_size: -
d_call: TRBD2
v_call: TRBV5-6
cdr3_aa: CASSSGLAGETQYF

j_call: TRBJ1-2
clone_size: -
d_call: -
v_call: TRBV28
cdr3_aa: CASSLVRVLSYDGYTF

j_call: TRBJ1-1
clone_size: -
d_call: -
v_call: TRBV11-2
cdr3_aa: CASSLDPGEAFF

j_call: TRBJ2-5
clone_size: -
d_call: TRBD1
v_call: TRBV27
cdr3_aa: CASSTSTGGGETQYF

j_call: TRBJ2-7
clone_size: -
d_call: TRBD1
v_call: TRBV5-4
cdr3_aa: CASSLAGQGYEQYF

j_call: TRBJ2-7
clone_size: -
d_call: TRBD1
v_call: TRBV15
cdr3_aa: CATSTKGQWSSYEQYF

j_call: TRBJ2-1
clone_size: -
d_call: TRBD2
v_call: TRBV11-2
cdr3_aa: CASSLVMREGMIF

j_call: TRBJ2-3
clone_size: -
d_call: TRBD2
v_call: TRBV10-3
cdr3_aa: CAISEASGPLSGDTQYF

j_call: TRBJ1-2
clone_size: few
d_call: -
v_call: TRBV7-9
cdr3_aa: CASSLAAGVGYGYTF

j_call: TRBJ2-5
clone_size: -
d_call: -
v_call: TRBV11-1
cdr3_aa: CASSLAQGLQETQYF

j_call: TRBJ1-1
clone_size: -
d_call: -
v_call: TRBV7-9
cdr3_aa: CASTDHGANTEAFF

j_call: TRBJ1-1
clone_size: -
d_call: TRBD1
v_call: TRBV7-2
cdr3_aa: CASSPRDRGREGAFF

j_call: TRBJ2-1
clone_size: -
d_call: -
v_call: TRBV28
cdr3_aa: CASSFVSGYNEQFF

j_call: TRBJ1-4
clone_size: -
d_call: -
v_call: TRBV4-1
cdr3_aa: CASEGGGNEKLFF

j_call: TRBJ2-1
clone_size: -
d_call: TRBD1
v_call: TRBV29-1
cdr3_aa: CSGRTGGFSYNEQFF

j_call: TRBJ2-6
clone_size: -
d_call: -
v_call: TRBV27
cdr3_aa: CASPTAPGANVLTF

j_call: TRBJ1-1
clone_size: -
d_call: -
v_call: TRBV7-8
cdr3_aa: CASSLGGRAWTEAFF

j_call: TRBJ2-3
clone_size: -
d_call: -
v_call: TRBV5-1
cdr3_aa: CASSWATGGLTDTQYF

j_call: TRBJ2-6
clone_size: once
d_call: -
v_call: TRBV19
cdr3_aa: CASSDLNSGANVLTF

j_call: TRBJ2-7
clone_size: -
d_call: TRBD2
v_call: TRBV27
cdr3_aa: CASSSRLADSYEQYF

j_call: TRBJ2-2
clone_size: -
d_call: -
v_call: TRBV19
cdr3_aa: CASNVNTGELFF

j_call: TRBJ2-3
clone_size: -
d_call: -
v_call: TRBV9
cdr3_aa: CASSLPQYGTVEGSTDTQYF

j_call: TRBJ2-2
clone_size: once
d_call: -
v_call: TRBV7-9
cdr3_aa: CASSFPLTGTGELFF

j_call: TRBJ2-1
clone_size: once
d_call: -
v_call: TRBV28
cdr3_aa: CASSFPRETYNEQFF

j_call: TRBJ2-7
clone_size: -
d_call: -
v_call: TRBV7-2
cdr3_aa: CASSMTTSYEQYF

j_call: TRBJ2-1
clone_size: -
d_call: -
v_call: TRBV5-1
cdr3_aa: CASSPGNRDASYNEQFF

j_call: TRBJ1-1
clone_size: -
d_call: -
v_call: TRBV20-1
cdr3_aa: CSATNEAFF

j_call: TRBJ1-5
clone_size: -
d_call: -
v_call: TRBV6-4
cdr3_aa: CASSDRDGDQPQHF

j_call: TRBJ1-3
clone_size: -
d_call: TRBD1
v_call: TRBV7-3
cdr3_aa: CASSFQSHRGPITTGSGNTIYF

j_call: TRBJ2-5
clone_size: -
d_call: TRBD1
v_call: TRBV2
cdr3_aa: CASTGDRSQETQYF

j_call: TRBJ2-5
clone_size: -
d_call: TRBD2
v_call: TRBV15
cdr3_aa: CATVRFPWTSGQETQYF

j_call: TRBJ2-3
clone_size: -
d_call: -
v_call: TRBV15
cdr3_aa: CATSPSQGGDTQYF

j_call: TRBJ2-7
clone_size: -
d_call: -
v_call: TRBV10-3
cdr3_aa: CAIRQTDPPGTYEQYF

j_call: TRBJ2-7
clone_size: -
d_call: -
v_call: TRBV5-1
cdr3_aa: CASTDRDGSYEQYF

j_call: TRBJ2-2
clone_size: once
d_call: TRBD2
v_call: TRBV7-2
cdr3_aa: CASSRPGRAPPTGELFF

j_call: TRBJ2-1
clone_size: -
d_call: -
v_call: TRBV6-4
cdr3_aa: CASSDRGGEQFF

j_call: TRBJ2-5
clone_size: -
d_call: TRBD1
v_call: TRBV19
cdr3_aa: CASSQGAEETQYF

j_call: TRBJ1-4
clone_size: -
d_call: -
v_call: TRBV30
cdr3_aa: CAWGTGSTNEKLFF

j_call: TRBJ2-7
clone_size: -
d_call: -
v_call: TRBV10-3
cdr3_aa: CAISDSTGTPYEQYF

j_call: TRBJ1-2
clone_size: -
d_call: -
v_call: TRBV10-3
cdr3_aa: CAISDLRLRRGYTF

j_call: TRBJ2-7
clone_size: once
d_call: TRBD1
v_call: TRBV27
cdr3_aa: CASSLYRGYEQYF

j_call: TRBJ2-7
clone_size: once
d_call: -
v_call: TRBV10-3
cdr3_aa: CAISESGSEQYF

j_call: TRBJ1-5
clone_size: -
d_call: -
v_call: TRBV27
cdr3_aa: CASSLYPGASNQPQHF

j_call: TRBJ2-2
clone_size: -
d_call: TRBD2
v_call: TRBV28
cdr3_aa: CASSLGGLAGTGELFF